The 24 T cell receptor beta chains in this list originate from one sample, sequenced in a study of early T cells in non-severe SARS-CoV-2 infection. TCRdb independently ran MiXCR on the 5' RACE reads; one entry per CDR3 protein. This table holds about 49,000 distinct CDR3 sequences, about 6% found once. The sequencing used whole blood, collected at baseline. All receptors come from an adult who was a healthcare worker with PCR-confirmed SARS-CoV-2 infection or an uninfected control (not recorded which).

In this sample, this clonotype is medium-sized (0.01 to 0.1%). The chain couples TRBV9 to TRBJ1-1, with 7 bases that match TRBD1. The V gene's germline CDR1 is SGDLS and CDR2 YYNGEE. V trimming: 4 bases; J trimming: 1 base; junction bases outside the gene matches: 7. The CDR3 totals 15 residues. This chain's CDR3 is CASSTGQLTNTEAFF. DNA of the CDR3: TGTGCCAGCAGCACGGGACAGCTAACGAACACTGAAGCTTTCTTT.

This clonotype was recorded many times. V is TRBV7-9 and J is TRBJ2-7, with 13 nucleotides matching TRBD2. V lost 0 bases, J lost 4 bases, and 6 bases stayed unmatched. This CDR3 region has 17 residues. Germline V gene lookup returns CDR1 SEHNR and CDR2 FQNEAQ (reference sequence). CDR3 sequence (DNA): TGTGCCAGCAGCTTAGCCGGGACTAGCGGGGTGAGTTACGAGCAGTACTTC. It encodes CASSLAGTSGVSYEQYF.

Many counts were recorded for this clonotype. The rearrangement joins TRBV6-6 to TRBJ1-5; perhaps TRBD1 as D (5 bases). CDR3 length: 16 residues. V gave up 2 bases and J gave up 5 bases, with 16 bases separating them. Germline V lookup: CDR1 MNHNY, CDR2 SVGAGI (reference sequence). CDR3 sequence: CASSYGGGTVDQPQHF. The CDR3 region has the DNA TGTGCCAGCAGTTACGGGGGAGGGACGGTCGATCAGCCCCAGCATTTT.

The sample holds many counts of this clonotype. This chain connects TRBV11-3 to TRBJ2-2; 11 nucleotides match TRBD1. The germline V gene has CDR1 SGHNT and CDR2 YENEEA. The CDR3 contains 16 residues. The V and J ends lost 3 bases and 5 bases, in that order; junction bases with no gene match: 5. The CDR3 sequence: CASSFGQGAQTGELFF. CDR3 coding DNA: TGTGCCAGCAGCTTCGGACAGGGGGCGCAAACCGGGGAGCTGTTTTTT.

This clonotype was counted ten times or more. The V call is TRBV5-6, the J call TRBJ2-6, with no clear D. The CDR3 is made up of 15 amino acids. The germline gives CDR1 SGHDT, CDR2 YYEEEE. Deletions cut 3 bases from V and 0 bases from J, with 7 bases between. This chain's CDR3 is CASSWSASGANVLTF. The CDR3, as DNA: TGTGCCAGCAGCTGGTCGGCCTCTGGGGCCAACGTCCTGACTTTC.

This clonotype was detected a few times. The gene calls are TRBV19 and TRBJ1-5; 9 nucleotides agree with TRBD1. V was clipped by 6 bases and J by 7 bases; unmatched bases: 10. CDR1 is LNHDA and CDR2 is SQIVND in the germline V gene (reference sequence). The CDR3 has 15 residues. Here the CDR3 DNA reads TGTGCCAGTAGCCAACAGGGGGCTAAAACACAGCCCCAGCATTTT. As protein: CASSQQGAKTQPQHF. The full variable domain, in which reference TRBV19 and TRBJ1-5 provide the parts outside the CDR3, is DGGITQSPKYLFRKEGQNVTLSCEQNLNHDAMYWYRQDPGQGLRLIYYSQIVNDFQKGDIAEGYSVSREKKESFPLTVTSAQKNPTAFYLCASSQQGAKTQPQHFGDGTRLSIL.

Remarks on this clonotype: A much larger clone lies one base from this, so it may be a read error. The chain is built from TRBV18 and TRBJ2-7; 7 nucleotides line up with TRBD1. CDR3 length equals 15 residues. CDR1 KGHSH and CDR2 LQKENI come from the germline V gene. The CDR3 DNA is TGTGCCAGCTCACCCATCGGGACAGCCACCTACGAGCGGTACTTC. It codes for CASSPIGTATYERYF.

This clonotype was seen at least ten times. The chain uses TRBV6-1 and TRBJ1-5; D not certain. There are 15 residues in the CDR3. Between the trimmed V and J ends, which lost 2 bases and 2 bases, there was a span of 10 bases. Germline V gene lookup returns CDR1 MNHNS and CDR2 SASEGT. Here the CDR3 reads CASSERVEGNQPQHF. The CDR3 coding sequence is TGTGCCAGCAGTGAAAGGGTAGAGGGCAATCAGCCCCAGCATTTT.

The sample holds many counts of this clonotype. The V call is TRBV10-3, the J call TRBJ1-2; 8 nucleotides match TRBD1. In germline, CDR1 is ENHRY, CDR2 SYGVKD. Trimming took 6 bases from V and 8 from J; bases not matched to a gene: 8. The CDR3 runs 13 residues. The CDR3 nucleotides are TGTGCCATCAGACCCGGACAGGGTATAGGCTACACCTTC. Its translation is CAIRPGQGIGYTF.

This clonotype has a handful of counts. CDR3 amino acids: CASNVGDRVNEQFF. Here the CDR3 DNA reads TGTGCCAGCAACGTCGGGGACAGGGTGAATGAGCAGTTCTTC. The rearrangement joins TRBV9 to TRBJ2-1; 9 nucleotides line up with TRBD1. The CDR3 covers 14 residues. Germline CDR1 SGDLS, CDR2 YYNGEE. The J segment lost 7 bases and the V segment lost 6 bases, leaving 8 bases of the junction unmatched.

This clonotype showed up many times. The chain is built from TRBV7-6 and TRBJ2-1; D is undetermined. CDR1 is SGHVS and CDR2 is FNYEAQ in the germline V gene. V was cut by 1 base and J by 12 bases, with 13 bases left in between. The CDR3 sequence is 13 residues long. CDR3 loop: CASSLGPASAQFF. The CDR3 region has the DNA TGTGCCAGCAGCTTAGGGCCTGCCTCGGCGCAGTTCTTC.

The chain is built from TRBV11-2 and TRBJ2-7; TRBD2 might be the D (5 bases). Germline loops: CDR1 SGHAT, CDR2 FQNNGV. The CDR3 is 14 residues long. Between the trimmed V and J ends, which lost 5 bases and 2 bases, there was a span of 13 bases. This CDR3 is CASSRTDGTYEQYF. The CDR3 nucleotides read TGTGCCAGCAGCCGAACCGACGGGACCTACGAGCAGTACTTC.

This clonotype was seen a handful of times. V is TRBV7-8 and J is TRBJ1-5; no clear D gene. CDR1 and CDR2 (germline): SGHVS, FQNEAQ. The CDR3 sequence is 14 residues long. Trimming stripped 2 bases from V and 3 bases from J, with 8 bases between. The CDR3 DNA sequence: TGTGCCAGCAGCTTAAGTCAGAACAATCAGCCCCAGCATTTT. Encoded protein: CASSLSQNNQPQHF.

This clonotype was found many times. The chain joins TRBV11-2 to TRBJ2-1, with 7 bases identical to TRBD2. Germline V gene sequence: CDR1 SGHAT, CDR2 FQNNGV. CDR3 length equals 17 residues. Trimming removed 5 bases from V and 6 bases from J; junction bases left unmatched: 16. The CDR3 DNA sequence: TGTGCCAGCAGCCCCACCTGGCTAGCGGTCGGGGGCAATGAGCAGTTCTTC. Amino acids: CASSPTWLAVGGNEQFF.

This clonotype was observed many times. CDR3 in DNA: TGTGCCAGCATGGGGGTGGCAGATACGCAGTATTTT. The encoded protein is CASMGVADTQYF. The chain recombines TRBV6-1 with TRBJ2-3; D is perhaps TRBD1 or TRBD2 (5 bases each). The V gene lost 7 bases and the J gene lost 4 bases, with 9 bases spanning the gap. The germline CDR1 and CDR2 sequences are MNHNS and SASEGT. This CDR3 contains 12 residues.

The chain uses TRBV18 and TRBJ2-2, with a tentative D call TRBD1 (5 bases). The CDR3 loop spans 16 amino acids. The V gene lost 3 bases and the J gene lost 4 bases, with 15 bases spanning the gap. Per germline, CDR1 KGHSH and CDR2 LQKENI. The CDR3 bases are TGTGCCAGCTCACCTCGCCGGACAATCGGCACCGGGGAGCTGTTTTTT. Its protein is CASSPRRTIGTGELFF.

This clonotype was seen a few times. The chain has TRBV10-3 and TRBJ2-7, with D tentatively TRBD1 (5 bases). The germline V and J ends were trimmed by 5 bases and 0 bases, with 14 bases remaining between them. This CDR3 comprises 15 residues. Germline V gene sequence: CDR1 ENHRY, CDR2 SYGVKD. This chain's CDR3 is CAISSKDTSSYEQYF. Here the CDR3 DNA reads TGTGCCATCAGTTCAAAGGACACCAGCTCCTACGAGCAGTACTTC.

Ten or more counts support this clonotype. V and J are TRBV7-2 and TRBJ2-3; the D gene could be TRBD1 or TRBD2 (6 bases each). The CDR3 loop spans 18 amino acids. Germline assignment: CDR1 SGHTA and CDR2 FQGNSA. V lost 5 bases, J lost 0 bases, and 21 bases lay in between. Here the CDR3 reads CASSPPSIGGLSTDTQYF. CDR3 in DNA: TGTGCCAGCAGCCCACCCAGCATTGGGGGGCTGAGCACAGATACGCAGTATTTT.

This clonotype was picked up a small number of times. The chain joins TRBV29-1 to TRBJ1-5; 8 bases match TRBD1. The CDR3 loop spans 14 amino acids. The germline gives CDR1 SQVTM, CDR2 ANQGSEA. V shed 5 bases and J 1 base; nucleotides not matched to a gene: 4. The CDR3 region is CSVRGQGSNQPQHF. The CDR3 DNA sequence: TGCAGCGTTAGAGGACAGGGCAGCAATCAGCCCCAGCATTTT.

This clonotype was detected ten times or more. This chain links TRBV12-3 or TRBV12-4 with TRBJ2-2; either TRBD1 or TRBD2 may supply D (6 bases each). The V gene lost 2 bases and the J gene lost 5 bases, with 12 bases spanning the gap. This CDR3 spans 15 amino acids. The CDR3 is CASSLLGGTTGELFF. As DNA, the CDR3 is TGTGCCAGCAGTTTATTGGGGGGCACTACCGGGGAGCTGTTTTTT.

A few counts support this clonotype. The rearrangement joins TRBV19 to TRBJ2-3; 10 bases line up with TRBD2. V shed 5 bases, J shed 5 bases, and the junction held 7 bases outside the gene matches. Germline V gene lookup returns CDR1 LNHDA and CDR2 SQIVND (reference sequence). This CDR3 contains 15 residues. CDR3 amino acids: CASSPKRGGRDTQYF. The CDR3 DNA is TGTGCCAGTAGTCCGAAGCGGGGGGGCAGAGATACGCAGTATTTT.

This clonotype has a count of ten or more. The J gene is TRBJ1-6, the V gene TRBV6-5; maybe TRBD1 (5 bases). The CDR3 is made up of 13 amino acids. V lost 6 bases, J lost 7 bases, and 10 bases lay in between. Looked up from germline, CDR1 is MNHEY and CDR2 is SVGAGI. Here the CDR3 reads CASRRNRNSPLHF. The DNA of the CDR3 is TGTGCCAGCAGACGAAACAGGAATTCACCCCTCCACTTT.

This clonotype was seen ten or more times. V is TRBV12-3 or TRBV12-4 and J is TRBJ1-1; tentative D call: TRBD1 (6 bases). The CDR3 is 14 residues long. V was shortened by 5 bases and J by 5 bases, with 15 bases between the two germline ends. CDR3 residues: CASSPGVEGTEAFF. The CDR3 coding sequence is TGTGCCAGCAGTCCAGGGGTTGAAGGGACTGAAGCTTTCTTT.

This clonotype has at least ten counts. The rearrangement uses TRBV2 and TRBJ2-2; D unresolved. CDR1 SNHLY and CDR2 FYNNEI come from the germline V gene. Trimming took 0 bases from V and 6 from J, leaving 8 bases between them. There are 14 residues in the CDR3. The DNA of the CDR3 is TGTGCCAGCAGTGAAGCTCGGTCGCCCGGGGAGCTGTTTTTT. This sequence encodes CASSEARSPGELFF.